A selection of T cell receptor beta chains follows, all from one sample in a study of cytomegalovirus exposure and HLA in healthy donors. Sequencing was performed with immunoSEQ multiplex PCR; in TCRdb, only in-frame clones are kept and a portion is missing. Seen in this sample are around 150,000 clones; the ten most common clones hold over 1%. The sequencing sample was made of PBMCs. These receptors came from a woman in her sixties in good health and CMV-seronegative. CDR3s include the opening cysteine and the closing phenylalanine or tryptophan. A D gene is named only where the DNA matches it firmly.

j_call: TRBJ1-5; v_call: TRBV6-5; d_call: TRBD1; cdr3_nt: TGTGCCAGCAGTTATGACAGGGGTAGTCAGCCCCAGCATTTT; cdr3_aa: CASSYDRGSQPQHF
j_call: TRBJ1-1; v_call: TRBV4-1; d_call: -; cdr3_nt: TGCGCCAGCAGCCCTCACAGGGTCGATGGGTGGGAAGCTTTCTTT; cdr3_aa: CASSPHRVDGWEAFF
j_call: TRBJ1-3; v_call: TRBV7-8; d_call: TRBD1; cdr3_nt: TGTGCCAGCAGCTTAGGACAGGGTACCTCTGGAAACACCATATATTTT; cdr3_aa: CASSLGQGTSGNTIYF
j_call: TRBJ1-2; v_call: TRBV5-6; d_call: -; cdr3_nt: TGTGCCAGCAGCCCGAGTAGTGCATATGGCTACACCTTC; cdr3_aa: CASSPSSAYGYTF
j_call: TRBJ2-5; v_call: TRBV5-1; d_call: -; cdr3_nt: TGCGCCAGCAGCCAACAGGGACGAGGAGAGACCCAGTACTTC; cdr3_aa: CASSQQGRGETQYF
j_call: TRBJ2-1; v_call: TRBV29-1; d_call: -; cdr3_nt: TGCAGCGTTGATCCTGCGATCAATGAGCAGTTCTTC; cdr3_aa: CSVDPAINEQFF
j_call: TRBJ2-1; v_call: TRBV11-3; d_call: TRBD2; cdr3_nt: TGTGCCAGCAGCCCGGGACTAGCGGGAGACAATGAGCAGTTCTTC; cdr3_aa: CASSPGLAGDNEQFF
j_call: TRBJ2-3; v_call: TRBV7-3; d_call: TRBD1; cdr3_nt: TGTGCCAGCAGCTTCCGGGACAGGGAGGCAGATACGCAGTATTTT; cdr3_aa: CASSFRDREADTQYF
j_call: TRBJ1-2; v_call: TRBV27; d_call: -; cdr3_nt: TGTGCCAGCACCTCGGGAGGCAGGGGATACTATGGCTACACCTTC; cdr3_aa: CASTSGGRGYYGYTF
j_call: TRBJ1-2; v_call: TRBV4-2; d_call: TRBD1; cdr3_nt: TGTGCCAGCAGCCCACAGACTCAGGGGGCGGGCTATGGCTACACCTTC; cdr3_aa: CASSPQTQGAGYGYTF
j_call: TRBJ2-2; v_call: TRBV5-4; d_call: -; cdr3_nt: TGTGCCAGCAGCGCCCAGACGGGGAACACCGGGGAGCTGTTTTTT; cdr3_aa: CASSAQTGNTGELFF